This T cell receptor (beta chain) was captured by sequencing in a study of T cell responses to AZD1222 COVID-19 vaccine. Clones were sequenced by immunoSEQ multiplex PCR, and TCRdb holds only the in-frame ones, with some missing. The sample consists of roughly 120,000 clones, more than 85% of them appearing once. Trimming took 5 bases from V and 0 from J, leaving 14 bases between them. The CDR3 runs 15 residues. Looked up from germline, CDR1 is LGHDT and CDR2 is YNNKEL (reference sequence). Study outcomes and limitations: Receipt of two AZD1222 doses was followed by a rise in Spike-specific TCR breadth and depth. Repertoires were obtained only post-peak T cell response.

Comment on this clone: Its antigen remains unidentified.

The chain combines TRBV3-1 (or the pseudogene TRBV3-2) with TRBJ2-7, with D perhaps matching TRBD1 (6 bases). The TCR originated in an adult in good health. The material was peripheral blood, obtained on day 0 of AZD1222 vaccination. CDR3: CASSEWGRASYEQYF. DNA for the CDR3: TGTGCCAGCAGCGAGTGGGGGCGGGCCTCCTACGAGCAGTACTTC.